This section outlines one T cell receptor beta chain sequence together with its context. The antigen is unknown. This specimen belongs to a study of shared clonotypes between healthy human individuals. For sorted subsets, about 200 ng DNA per replicate equaled some 27,000 T cell genomes. Here immunoSEQ multiplex PCR was the method, and the copy in TCRdb shows in-frame clones only, minus some. The table lists some 2,500,000 clones, roughly 93% of them singletons, with more than 0.35% in the top ten. The study's findings and limits: Around 5.3% of naive CD4 clonotypes were shared across a few donors.

The sequence was collected from a young man in good health. Some clones in this sample may be carry-over from other donors' samples. The sequencing input was naive CD4+ T cells from PBMCs. Subset given: CD45RA+ positively selected.

In DNA, the CDR3 is TGTGCCAGTATGAGACGAGCCTCGTCGGTGGGCACTGAAGCTTTCTTT. Protein: CASMRRASSVGTEAFF. This sequence joins TRBV19 and TRBJ1-1, with unresolved D. The CDR3 extends over 16 amino acids. V was clipped by 7 bases and J by 4 bases, with 22 bases between them. Germline values: CDR1 LNHDA, CDR2 SQIVND (reference sequence).